Below are 3 T cell receptor beta chains sequenced from a single sample in a study of shared clonotypes between healthy human individuals. The table came from immunoSEQ multiplex PCR; TCRdb's copy has only in-frame clones and leaves some out. The sample has roughly 1,800,000 clones; approximately 95% are singletons. Naive CD8 cells lacked CD45RO, underwent positive selection for CCR7 and left out terminally differentiated effector memory CD45RA+ cells. Sequenced input: naive CD8+ T cells sorted from blood. The receptors originated from a young man in good health.

The chain links TRBV6-4 to TRBJ2-7; 9 bases agree with TRBD2. CDR3 length: 15 residues. V was clipped by 3 bases and J by 2 bases; unmatched bases: 5. Germline values: CDR1 MRHNA, CDR2 SNTAGT. The CDR3 coding sequence is TGTGCCAGCAGTGAGGGGACTAGCCGAGCCTACGAGCAGTACTTC. Protein sequence: CASSEGTSRAYEQYF.

A word on this clone: This sample also contains other DNA sequences that code for the same CDR3. The chain joins TRBV4-1 to TRBJ2-7; tentative D call: TRBD1 (5 bases). CDR3 size: 13 residues. Trimming shortened V by 3 bases and J by 1 base, and 7 bases separated the two germline ends. The V gene's germline CDR1 is MGHRA and CDR2 YSYEKL. CDR3 coding DNA: TGCGCCAGCAGCCAGACAGCGTCCTACGAGCAGTACTTC. Translating it yields CASSQTASYEQYF.

The chain links TRBV7-9 to TRBJ2-2; D remains unclear. The CDR3 spans 14 residues. Between the trimmed V and J ends, which lost 1 base and 6 bases, there was a span of 9 bases. The germline gives CDR1 SEHNR, CDR2 FQNEAQ (reference sequence). CDR3 in DNA: TGTGCCAGCAGCTTAGAATCGGCGCCCGGGGAGCTGTTTTTT. Translating gives CASSLESAPGELFF.